These 9 T cell receptor beta chains came from one sample sequenced in a study of CD8 T cells in Susac syndrome. Reverse transcription of about 0.5 to 1 ug RNA was carried out with random hexamers. TCRdb re-analysed the immunoSEQ multiplex PCR reads in MiXCR, keeping a single row per CDR3 protein. The top ten hold approximately 0.11% of the sample, which has about 280,000 distinct CDR3 sequences, more than 75% seen once. The sample consisted of CD8+ T cells from PBMCs. The receptors here all came from a human donor with multiple sclerosis.

The chain recombines TRBV14 with TRBJ2-2, with D tentatively TRBD1 (5 bases). V was shortened by 0 bases and J by 6 bases, with 20 bases between the two germline ends. Germline CDR1 SGHDN, CDR2 FVKESK. CDR3 length: 18 residues. The CDR3 protein is CASSQEGPAWEGAGELFF. The CDR3 nucleotides read TGTGCCAGCAGCCAAGAGGGGCCAGCATGGGAAGGAGCCGGGGAGCTGTTTTTT. Together with reference TRBV14 and TRBJ2-2, the CDR3 gives the full variable domain: EAGVTQFPSHSVIEKGQTVTLRCDPISGHDNLYWYRRVMGKEIKFLLHFVKESKQDESGMPNNRFLAERTGGTYSTLKVQPAELEDSGVYFCASSQEGPAWEGAGELFFGEGSRLTVL.

V is TRBV14 and J is TRBJ1-5; D remains unclear. Germline V CDR1 and CDR2: SGHDN, FVKESK. The CDR3 has 21 residues. V dropped 5 bases and J dropped 0 bases, with 29 bases sitting between them. The CDR3 nucleotides are TGTGCCAGCAGCGACGTGGACGGTGGTGACACAGCCCTCTATAGCAATCAGCCCCAGCATTTT. Its translation is CASSDVDGGDTALYSNQPQHF.

The chain joins TRBV5-6 to TRBJ2-7; D unresolved. V dropped 1 base and J dropped 5 bases, with 7 bases sitting between them. In germline, CDR1 is SGHDT, CDR2 YYEEEE. The CDR3 has 12 amino acids. The CDR3 DNA follows: TGTGCCAGCAGCTTGTTGTCCCACGAGCAGTACTTC. Protein product: CASSLLSHEQYF.

The chain has TRBV27 and TRBJ2-7, with no clear D. The CDR3 contains 15 residues. Trimming cost V 4 bases and J 2 bases, with 15 bases left between them. The germline V gene has CDR1 MNHEY and CDR2 SMNVEV (reference sequence). Here the CDR3 reads CASSSGPLATYEQYF. The CDR3 DNA is TGTGCCAGCAGTTCCGGCCCTTTGGCGACCTACGAGCAGTACTTC.

CDR3 sequence: CAISESSEYVYNEQFF. In nucleotides, the CDR3 is TGTGCCATCAGTGAGTCGTCGGAATACGTTTACAATGAGCAGTTCTTC. The chain recombines TRBV10-3 with TRBJ2-1; D ambiguous. Trimming stripped 0 bases from V and 4 bases from J, with 13 bases between. The CDR3 is made up of 16 amino acids. The germline V gene has CDR1 ENHRY and CDR2 SYGVKD.

The chain carries TRBV9 and TRBJ2-1; no reliable D call. V was cut by 3 bases and J by 13 bases, with 8 bases left in between. Germline-derived CDR1 and CDR2 are SGDLS and YYNGEE. The CDR3 consists of 10 residues. CDR3 protein: CASSGSDQFF. CDR3 DNA: TGTGCCAGCAGCGGATCGGACCAGTTCTTC.

The J gene is TRBJ1-1, the V gene TRBV29-1; possible D gene TRBD1, 5 bases. The CDR3 loop spans 14 amino acids. The germline gives CDR1 SQVTM, CDR2 ANQGSEA. Trimming removed 3 bases from V and 6 bases from J, with 17 bases in between. In DNA, the CDR3 is TGCAGCGTTGAGGTGAAGGGGTTATACTCTGAAGCTTTCTTT. Its translation is CSVEVKGLYSEAFF.

The chain is built from TRBV14 and TRBJ2-3; D might be TRBD2 (6 bases). The CDR3 length is 15 residues. V lost 4 bases and J 3 bases, leaving 14 bases between the germline ends. CDR1 and CDR2 from the germline V gene are SGHDN and FVKESK. The DNA of the CDR3 is TGTGCCAGCAGCCCCGGGGGTTTCTGGACAGATACGCAGTATTTT. It codes for CASSPGGFWTDTQYF. Full variable domain (missing parts from reference TRBV14 and TRBJ2-3): EAGVTQFPSHSVIEKGQTVTLRCDPISGHDNLYWYRRVMGKEIKFLLHFVKESKQDESGMPNNRFLAERTGGTYSTLKVQPAELEDSGVYFCASSPGGFWTDTQYFGPGTRLTVL.

V usage is TRBV5-6 and J usage is TRBJ2-1, with D possibly TRBD2 on 5 matching bases. The CDR3 contains 12 residues. Germline CDR1 SGHDT, CDR2 YYEEEE. Trimming removed 2 bases at V and 14 bases at J, with 14 bases between. CDR3 amino acids: CASSLEGNRKFF. In DNA, the CDR3 is TGTGCCAGCAGCTTAGAGGGCAATAGGAAGTTCTTC.